This T cell receptor beta chain comes out of a study of T cell clones after liver transplantation. About the research overall: HCV positivity affected three of eight recipients; the rest lacked autoimmune or viral indications. General study points: Circulating graft-donor-reactive CD4 TCRbeta sequences fell significantly post-transplant in most of the 8 subjects. Conclusions were preliminary, with small, heterogeneous patient groups.

Assay used: immunoSEQ multiplex PCR; TCRdb lists only in-frame clones, some missing. The sample records about 75,000 clones, approximately 80% being singletons. Turning to this clone: What it binds is not known.

With 5 bases removed from V and 1 base from J, the gap between germline ends came to 6 bases. Germline CDR1 is SGHVS and CDR2 is FQNEAQ. CDR3 length: 12 residues. Sequences were derived from CD4+ T cells from blood, sampled less than 50 months after liver transplant. This receptor was identified in a human patient who received a liver transplant. Some T cells could come from the graft donor. The chain links TRBV7-8 to TRBJ2-7, with D tentatively TRBD1 (5 bases). CDR3 amino acids: CASSDSSYEQYF. CDR3 DNA sequence: TGTGCCAGCAGCGACAGTTCCTACGAGCAGTACTTC.